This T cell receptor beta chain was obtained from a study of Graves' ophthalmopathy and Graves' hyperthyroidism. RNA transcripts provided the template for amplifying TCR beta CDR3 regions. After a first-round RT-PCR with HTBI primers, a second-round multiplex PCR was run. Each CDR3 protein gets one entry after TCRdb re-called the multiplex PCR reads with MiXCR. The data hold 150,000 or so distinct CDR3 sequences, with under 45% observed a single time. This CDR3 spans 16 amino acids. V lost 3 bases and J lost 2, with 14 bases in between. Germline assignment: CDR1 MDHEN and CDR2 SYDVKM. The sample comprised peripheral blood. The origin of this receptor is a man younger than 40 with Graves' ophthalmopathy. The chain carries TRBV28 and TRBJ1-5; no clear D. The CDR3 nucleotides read TGTGCCAGCAGTTTCGCCGGGTCCGGGGGCAATCAGCCCCAGCATTTT. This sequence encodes CASSFAGSGGNQPQHF.